These 2 T cell receptor beta chains originate from one sample sequenced in a study of glioma-infiltrating T cells. TCR alpha and beta CDR3 regions were amplified from RNA using iRepertoire nested multiplex PCR. One entry per CDR3 protein results from TCRdb running MiXCR on the multiplex PCR reads. The profile shows some 180,000 distinct CDR3 sequences, about 32% of them singletons. The source material was glioma tissue, nonneoplastic brain tissue, or PBMCs (not recorded which). These receptor sequences come from a human donor with low-grade glioma or glioblastoma, undergoing nonglioma brain surgery, or in good health (not recorded which).

A few counts support this clonotype. This chain joins TRBV4-3 and TRBJ2-5; D is possibly TRBD1 (5 bases). The CDR3 loop spans 13 amino acids. V lost 2 bases and J 5 bases, leaving 9 bases between the germline ends. Germline loops: CDR1 LGHNA, CDR2 YSLEER. The CDR3 DNA sequence: TGCGCCAGCAGCCAACGCTCAGGGGAGACCCAGTACTTC. Its protein product is CASSQRSGETQYF.

As for this clonotype: A read error may explain this, as a much larger clone is one base away. The chain employs TRBV12-3 or TRBV12-4 and TRBJ1-2; tentative D call: TRBD1 (5 bases). V shed 5 bases and J shed 6 bases, with 16 bases lying between them. The CDR3 runs 14 residues. CDR3 loop: CASSADRGRHGYTF. CDR3 in DNA: TGTGCCAGCAGTGCCGATCGGGGCAGACATGGCTACACCTTC.